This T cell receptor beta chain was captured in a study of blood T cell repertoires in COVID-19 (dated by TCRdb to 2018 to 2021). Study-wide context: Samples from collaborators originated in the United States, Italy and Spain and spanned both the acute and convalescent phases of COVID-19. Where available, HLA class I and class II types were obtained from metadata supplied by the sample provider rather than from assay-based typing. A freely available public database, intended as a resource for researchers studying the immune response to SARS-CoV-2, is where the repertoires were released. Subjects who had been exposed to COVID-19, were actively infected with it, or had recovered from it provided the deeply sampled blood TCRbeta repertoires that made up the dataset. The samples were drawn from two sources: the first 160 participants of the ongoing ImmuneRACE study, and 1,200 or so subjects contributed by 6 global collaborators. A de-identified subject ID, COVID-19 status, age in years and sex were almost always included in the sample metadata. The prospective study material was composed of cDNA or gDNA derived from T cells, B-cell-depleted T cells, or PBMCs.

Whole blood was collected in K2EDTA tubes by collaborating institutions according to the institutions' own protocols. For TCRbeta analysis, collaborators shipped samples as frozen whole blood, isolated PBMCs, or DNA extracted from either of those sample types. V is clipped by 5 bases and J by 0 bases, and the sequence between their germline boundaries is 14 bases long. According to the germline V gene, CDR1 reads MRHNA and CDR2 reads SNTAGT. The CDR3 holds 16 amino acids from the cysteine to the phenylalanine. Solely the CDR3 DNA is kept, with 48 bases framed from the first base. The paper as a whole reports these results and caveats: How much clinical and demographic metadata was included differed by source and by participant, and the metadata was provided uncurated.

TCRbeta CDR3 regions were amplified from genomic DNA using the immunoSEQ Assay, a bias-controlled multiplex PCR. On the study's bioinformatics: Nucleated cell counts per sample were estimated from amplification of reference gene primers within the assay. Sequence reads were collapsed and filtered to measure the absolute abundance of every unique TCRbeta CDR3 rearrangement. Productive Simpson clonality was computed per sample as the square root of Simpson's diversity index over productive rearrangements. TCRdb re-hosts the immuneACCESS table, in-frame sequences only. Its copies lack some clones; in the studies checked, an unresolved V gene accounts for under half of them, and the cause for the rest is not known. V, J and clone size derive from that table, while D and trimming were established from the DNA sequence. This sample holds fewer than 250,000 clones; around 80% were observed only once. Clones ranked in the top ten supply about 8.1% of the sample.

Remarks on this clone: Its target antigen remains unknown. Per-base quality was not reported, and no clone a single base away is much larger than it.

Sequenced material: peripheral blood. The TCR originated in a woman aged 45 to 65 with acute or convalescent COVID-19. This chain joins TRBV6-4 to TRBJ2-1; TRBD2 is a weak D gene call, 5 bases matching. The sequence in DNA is TGTGCCAGCAGTAAGGACTTCCAAAGCTCCTACAATGAGCAGTTCTTC. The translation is CASSKDFQSSYNEQFF.